This TCR beta chain stems from a study of post-analysis software for immune sequencing data. As for the study in general: Secondary progressive, relapsing-remitting and progressive-relapsing multiple sclerosis were among the included disease courses.

Overall study findings and caveats: The F measure placed samples prepared in the same batch into strongly shared clusters. Controls had significantly higher normalized Chao1 diversity than multiple sclerosis patients. Included in a set of roughly five TRBV segments more frequent in patients than controls were TRBV5-6, TRBV5-1 and TRBV20-1.

Unique molecular identifiers were present in the TCR beta cDNA libraries. A population of 1 to 10 million T cells gave rise to 450,000 to 500,000 cDNA molecules. TCRdb passed the PCR reads through MiXCR, listing each CDR3 protein once. The table records about 820,000 distinct CDR3 sequences, approximately 53% of them present only once. This clonotype was counted a few times. Antigen specificity is unknown. Germline CDR1 SGHAT, CDR2 FQNNGV. The CDR3 is made up of 16 amino acids. The ends lost 1 base at V and 1 base at J; junction bases unmatched: 3. The chain links TRBV11-2 to TRBJ2-3; 9 bases match TRBD2. The source of this sequence is a girl aged 5-17 years with multiple sclerosis. Sequenced: blood. The chain's CDR3 is CASSLGRLAGTDTQYF. The CDR3 region has the DNA TGTGCCAGCAGCTTAGGTCGACTAGCGGGCACAGATACGCAGTATTTT.